This T cell receptor (beta chain) is from a study of blood T cells in healthy people across ages. Study results and caveats: Unsorted PBMCs blocked a conclusive comparison of naive and antigen-experienced cells.

Through a sample-barcoded 5' primer and a J-beta primer mix, a second PCR was run for 7 to 11 cycles. Every sample produced at least 3 million CDR3-containing paired-end reads. TCRdb re-called the 5' RACE reads through MiXCR, storing one row per CDR3 protein. The sample lists some 1.4 million distinct CDR3 sequences, 35% to 45% seen once, with 7.9% in the top ten. V was shortened by 3 bases and J by 3 bases, with 12 bases between the two germline ends. The CDR3 totals 15 residues. Points on this clonotype: Its antigen is unknown.

This receptor was identified in a woman younger than 35 in good health. Specimen: blood. The V gene is TRBV12-3 or TRBV12-4, the J gene TRBJ1-5; D unresolved. The CDR3 region is CASSLGAEYNQPQHF. The CDR3, as DNA: TGTGCCAGCAGTTTGGGAGCTGAATACAATCAGCCCCAGCATTTT.